A single sample gave rise to the 23 T cell receptor beta chains below, sequenced in a study of cytomegalovirus exposure and HLA in healthy donors. The PCR used 60 Vbeta and 13 Jbeta primers. The method was immunoSEQ multiplex PCR; TCRdb's version includes in-frame clones alone and lacks a portion of them. This sample has some 140,000 clones, with about two thirds found just once. Sequenced sample: PBMCs. These receptors were taken from a man aged 45-65 years in good health and CMV-seropositive.

A word on this clone: Other DNA sequences in this specimen translate into the identical CDR3. The V gene is TRBV5-1, the J gene TRBJ1-2, with a weak D call TRBD1 (5 bases). The CDR3 loop spans 13 amino acids. V lost 0 bases, J lost 2 bases, and 5 bases lay in between. CDR1 and CDR2 from the germline V gene are SGHRS and YFSETQ. The CDR3 DNA sequence: TGCGCCAGCAGCTTGGGACAGAACTATGGCTACACCTTC. Its protein is CASSLGQNYGYTF.

The rearrangement links TRBV7-2 to TRBJ2-1; no firm D call. V was shortened by 0 bases and J by 8 bases, with 8 bases between the two germline ends. The CDR3 is made up of 13 amino acids. Germline-derived CDR1 and CDR2 are SGHTA and FQGNSA. The CDR3 spells CASSLAGRDEQFF. The DNA of the CDR3 is TGTGCCAGCAGCTTAGCGGGTCGGGATGAGCAGTTCTTC. Combining the CDR3 with reference TRBV7-2 and TRBJ2-1 gives the whole variable domain GAGVSQSPSNKVTEKGKDVELRCDPISGHTALYWYRQSLGQGLEFLIYFQGNSAPDKSGLPSDRFSAERTGGSVSTLTIQRTQQEDSAVYLCASSLAGRDEQFFGPGTRLTVL.

This clone has only a few counts. V is TRBV5-1 and J is TRBJ1-1; D remains ambiguous. Trimming pared 0 bases from V and 7 bases from J, leaving 16 bases between. Germline V lookup: CDR1 SGHRS, CDR2 YFSETQ. The CDR3 consists of 15 residues. The CDR3 loop reads CASSLEREGRGEAFF. CDR3 nucleotides: TGCGCCAGCAGCTTGGAGAGGGAGGGTCGGGGTGAAGCTTTCTTT.

This sequence joins TRBV6-5 and TRBJ1-5; D may be TRBD1 (5 bases). Germline V gene sequence: CDR1 MNHEY, CDR2 SVGAGI. The CDR3 has 15 residues. With 0 bases removed from V and 4 bases from J, the gap between germline ends came to 10 bases. CDR3 in amino acids: CASSYSGAQNQPQHF. CDR3 coding DNA: TGTGCCAGCAGTTACTCAGGGGCCCAAAATCAGCCCCAGCATTTT.

The chain links TRBV29-1 to TRBJ2-2; 9 nucleotides match TRBD2. The J segment lost 5 bases and the V segment lost 7 bases, leaving 5 bases of the junction unmatched. This CDR3 is 13 amino acids long. From germline, CDR1 is SQVTM and CDR2 ANQGSEA. Here the CDR3 DNA reads TGCAGCGCTTCAACTAGCGGGACCGGGGAGCTGTTTTTT. This encodes CSASTSGTGELFF.

This clone was counted only a few times. This chain links TRBV7-9 with TRBJ1-5; 7 bases line up with TRBD1. The CDR3 loop spans 13 amino acids. The V segment lost 5 bases and the J segment 4 bases; nucleotides outside the gene matches: 2. Per the germline V gene, CDR1 is SEHNR and CDR2 is FQNEAQ (reference sequence). CDR3 in amino acids: CASSAQGNQPQHF. The CDR3 region has the DNA TGTGCCAGCAGCGCACAGGGGAATCAGCCCCAGCATTTT.

This chain joins TRBV11-3 and TRBJ1-5, with 8 bases matching TRBD1. This CDR3 has 16 residues. Germline-derived CDR1 and CDR2 are SGHNT and YENEEA. The J segment lost 5 bases and the V segment lost 4 bases, leaving 10 bases of the junction unmatched. The CDR3 nucleotides read TGTGCCAGCAGCTCCATGGACAGGGTCAGGGATCAGCCCCAGCATTTT. This encodes CASSSMDRVRDQPQHF.

The gene calls are TRBV27 and TRBJ2-3, with 9 bases identical to TRBD1. Germline values: CDR1 MNHEY, CDR2 SMNVEV (reference sequence). Germline trimming cut 2 bases from V and 2 bases from J; bases unmatched to any gene: 14. CDR3 length: 19 residues. The chain's CDR3 is CASSLGAGTGHPNTDTQYF. CDR3 DNA sequence: TGTGCCAGCAGTTTAGGGGCCGGGACAGGGCACCCGAACACAGATACGCAGTATTTT.

This clone was counted a single time. The chain couples TRBV15 to TRBJ2-5, with a tentative D call TRBD1 (6 bases). The end of the DNA aligns better with TRBJ2-7, so the J call may be wrong. This CDR3 is 19 amino acids long. CDR1 is LNHNV, CDR2 YYDKDF, per germline (reference sequence). DNA of the CDR3: TGTGCCACCAGCAGAGATATTAACAGGGCGTTCGAGAGCTCCTACGAGCAGTACTTC. Translated: CATSRDINRAFESSYEQYF.

The chain recombines TRBV19 with TRBJ2-3; 10 nucleotides match TRBD2. Germline V gene data show CDR1 as LNHDA and CDR2 as SQIVND (reference sequence). V shed 4 bases, J shed 2 bases, and the junction held 3 bases outside the gene matches. This CDR3 comprises 15 residues. DNA of the CDR3: TGTGCCAGTAGTACTAGCGGGGGCCTCACAGATACGCAGTATTTT. Encoded protein: CASSTSGGLTDTQYF.

The chain combines TRBV27 with TRBJ1-5; D unclear. V was pared by 4 bases and J by 7 bases, with 11 bases between. Germline lookup yields CDR1 MNHEY and CDR2 SMNVEV (reference sequence). This CDR3 comprises 13 residues. The DNA of the CDR3 is TGTGCCAGCAGTTCCGACGGGGTACAGCCCCAGCATTTT. Amino acids: CASSSDGVQPQHF.

This chain joins TRBV11-3 and TRBJ2-5; a weak D match, TRBD2 (6 bases). Germline V gene sequence: CDR1 SGHNT, CDR2 YENEEA. The ends were cut back, 9 bases at V and 1 base at J, with 15 bases in the middle. This CDR3 is 14 amino acids long. The CDR3 DNA reads TGTGCCAGTAAACCTGGGGGGTTCCAAGAGACCCAGTACTTC. Translated, it gives CASKPGGFQETQYF.

This sequence joins TRBV5-1 and TRBJ1-4; unclear D gene. The CDR3 has 15 residues. Per germline, CDR1 SGHRS and CDR2 YFSETQ. Trimming stripped 2 bases from V and 6 bases from J, with 14 bases between. This CDR3 reads CASSFGLFQDEKLFF. The DNA of the CDR3 is TGCGCCAGCAGCTTCGGACTGTTCCAGGATGAAAAACTGTTTTTT.

CDR3 sequence: CASSTAGLGYGYTF. The CDR3 DNA reads TGTGCCAGCAGCACCGCAGGGTTGGGCTATGGCTACACCTTC. V is TRBV27 and J is TRBJ1-2, with D perhaps matching TRBD1 (5 bases). Germline V gene lookup returns CDR1 MNHEY and CDR2 SMNVEV (reference sequence). This CDR3 contains 14 residues. The V gene lost 6 bases and the J gene lost 4 bases, with 15 bases spanning the gap.

This rearrangement joins TRBV7-2 to TRBJ2-1; D is uncertain. Germline V lookup: CDR1 SGHTA, CDR2 FQGNSA. The CDR3 covers 15 residues. V was pared by 5 bases and J by 6 bases, with 17 bases between. The CDR3 loop reads CASSKDPSRVNEQFF. CDR3 nucleotide sequence: TGTGCCAGCAGCAAAGATCCTTCTCGGGTCAATGAGCAGTTCTTC.

This chain connects TRBV7-9 to TRBJ2-5, with D possibly matching TRBD1 (6 bases). This CDR3 is built from 17 residues. V was pared by 5 bases and J by 4 bases, with 23 bases between. The germline gives CDR1 SEHNR, CDR2 FQNEAQ (reference sequence). In nucleotides, the CDR3 is TGTGCCAGCAGCCCCGGACAGTCCTCCCTTCTAGGAGAGACCCAGTACTTC. Its protein is CASSPGQSSLLGETQYF.

This clone was recorded only once. V gene TRBV7-9 combines with J gene TRBJ2-1, with 7 bases that match TRBD1. Per germline, CDR1 SEHNR and CDR2 FQNEAQ (reference sequence). The CDR3 spans 16 residues. V dropped 3 bases and J dropped 3; count of bases not matched to a gene: 8. CDR3 nucleotides: TGTGCCAGCAGCTTTACGACAGGGTGGGACTACAATGAGCAGTTCTTC. Residues: CASSFTTGWDYNEQFF. Using reference TRBV7-9 and TRBJ2-1 for the parts outside the CDR3, the full variable domain is DTGVSQNPRHKITKRGQNVTFRCDPISEHNRLYWYRQTLGQGPEFLTYFQNEAQLEKSRLLSDRFSAERPKGSFSTLEIQRTEQGDSAMYLCASSFTTGWDYNEQFFGPGTRLTVL.

This clone was recorded only once. The gene calls are TRBV9 and TRBJ2-3; weak D call: TRBD2 (5 bases). Per the germline V gene, CDR1 is SGDLS and CDR2 is YYNGEE. The CDR3 length is 13 residues. V shed 4 bases and J shed 5 bases, with 11 bases lying between them. CDR3 DNA: TGTGCCAGCAGCCCGACTGAGGGAGATACGCAGTATTTT. The encoded protein is CASSPTEGDTQYF.

The V and J genes are TRBV29-1 and TRBJ2-1; 9 bases align to TRBD2. Germline lookup yields CDR1 SQVTM and CDR2 ANQGSEA. Germline trimming cut 7 bases from V and 7 bases from J; bases unmatched to any gene: 5. This CDR3 has 12 residues. The CDR3: CSARLAVNEQFF. CDR3 in DNA: TGCAGCGCAAGACTAGCGGTGAATGAGCAGTTCTTC.

V gene TRBV6-5 combines with J gene TRBJ2-5, with 9 bases identical to TRBD1. TRBJ2-7 matches the DNA end more closely, so the J call is doubtful. The germline gives CDR1 MNHEY, CDR2 SVGAGI. There are 15 residues in the CDR3. The CDR3 DNA follows: TGTGCCAGCAGTTCCCCGACAGGGGGGAAAAACGAGCAGTACTTC. It is translated as CASSSPTGGKNEQYF.

This clone showed up just once. V gene TRBV7-9 combines with J gene TRBJ1-1; 9 bases are a match to TRBD1. Germline values: CDR1 SEHNR, CDR2 FQNEAQ (reference sequence). The CDR3 loop spans 14 amino acids. The V gene end was trimmed by 5 bases and the J gene end by 4 bases; junction bases not matched to a gene: 5. CDR3 amino acids: CASSAGTGSTEAFF. The CDR3 nucleotides read TGTGCCAGCAGCGCGGGGACAGGGAGCACTGAAGCTTTCTTT. Full variable domain (outside the CDR3, taken from reference TRBV7-9 and TRBJ1-1): DTGVSQNPRHKITKRGQNVTFRCDPISEHNRLYWYRQTLGQGPEFLTYFQNEAQLEKSRLLSDRFSAERPKGSFSTLEIQRTEQGDSAMYLCASSAGTGSTEAFFGQGTRLTVV.

The V gene is TRBV6-1, the J gene TRBJ2-1, with D unresolved. V was cut by 0 bases and J by 0 bases, with 6 bases left in between. From germline, CDR1 is MNHNS and CDR2 SASEGT. The length of the CDR3 is 15 residues. The CDR3 loop reads CASSEAGYSYNEQFF. CDR3 DNA sequence: TGTGCCAGCAGTGAAGCCGGTTACTCCTACAATGAGCAGTTCTTC.

The J gene is TRBJ1-4, the V gene TRBV27, with D tentatively TRBD1 (6 bases). V was trimmed by 6 bases and J by 0 bases, leaving 8 bases between them. This CDR3 has 14 amino acids. Germline V gene lookup returns CDR1 MNHEY and CDR2 SMNVEV (reference sequence). CDR3 amino acids: CASSDRPTNEKLFF. The CDR3 bases are TGTGCCAGCAGCGACAGGCCAACTAATGAAAAACTGTTTTTT. Filled out from reference TRBV27 and TRBJ1-4, the complete variable domain reads EAQVTQNPRYLITVTGKKLTVTCSQNMNHEYMSWYRQDPGLGLRQIYYSMNVEVTDKGDVPEGYKVSRKEKRNFPLILESPSPNQTSLYFCASSDRPTNEKLFFGSGTQLSVL.